Sequencing of this T cell receptor beta chain was carried out in a study of blood T cell repertoires in COVID-19. Assay: immunoSEQ multiplex PCR; the TCRdb copy retains only in-frame clones and omits some. The sample records about 220,000 clones, approximately 90% being singletons. Individuals aged about 18 to 90 years were recruited from 24 US areas. Germline V gives CDR1 SGDLS, CDR2 YYNGEE. The CDR3 loop spans 14 amino acids. V lost 3 bases and J lost 6; bases outside the gene matches: 3. The rearrangement links TRBV9 to TRBJ1-4, with 9 bases lining up with TRBD1. Sequencing used PBMCs or T cells enriched from blood (not recorded which). The clonotype comes from a woman in her 30s with acute COVID-19. The CDR3 DNA sequence: TGTGCCAGCAGCGAACAGGGGGCGGATGAAAAACTGTTTTTT. Translated, it gives CASSEQGADEKLFF.